The T cell receptor (beta chain) under discussion was sequenced for a study of cytomegalovirus exposure and HLA in healthy donors. It was with 60 Vbeta and 13 Jbeta primers that the PCR ran. The assay was immunoSEQ multiplex PCR, and TCRdb's table has in-frame clones only and misses some. The table includes tens of thousands of clones, about two thirds detected once. CDR1 and CDR2 from the germline V gene are MGHRA and YSYEKL. The length of the CDR3 is 17 residues. V trimming: 1 base; J trimming: 0 bases; junction bases outside the gene matches: 6. This sequence joins TRBV4-1 and TRBJ1-5; 7 positions agree with TRBD1. This clonotype originated in a man aged 60-69 years in good health and CMV-seronegative. The sample comprised PBMCs. CDR3 loop: CASSQVPGGNSNQPQHF. In DNA form, the CDR3 reads TGCGCCAGCAGCCAAGTTCCAGGGGGAAATAGCAATCAGCCCCAGCATTTT.